This T cell receptor beta chain appears in the sequencing data of a study of cytomegalovirus exposure and HLA in healthy donors. Overall study context: Both the 120 or so validation repertoires and the approximately 640 first-cohort repertoires used the same platform, as reported by a later analysis. Overall study results and limits: Many donors carried some public TCRs, although rarity characterized most TCR sequences. As confirmed in vitro, three CMV-associated chains were specific for CMV antigens.

Comments on this clone: Its antigen is undetermined.

Sequenced by immunoSEQ multiplex PCR; TCRdb stores in-frame clones only, minus some. The sample has 60,000 to 70,000 clones, 80% to 95% seen once. This TCR was recovered from a man aged 18 to 30 in good health and CMV-seropositive. The specimen sequenced was PBMCs.

CDR3 DNA: TGTGCCAGCGGAAGGGACAGAAACACAGATACGCAGTATTTT. This gives the protein CASGRDRNTDTQYF. The chain couples TRBV2 to TRBJ2-3; 7 bases are a match to TRBD1. V gave up 8 bases and J gave up 2 bases; unmatched junction bases: 7. Germline CDR1 and CDR2: SNHLY and FYNNEI. The CDR3 is made up of 14 amino acids.